Below, 18 T cell receptor beta chains from the same sample are listed, as sequenced in a study of cytomegalovirus exposure and HLA in healthy donors. PCR amplification relied on 60 Vbeta primers (plus 13 Jbeta primers). Profiling relied on immunoSEQ multiplex PCR, and the TCRdb table lists in-frame clones only, not all of them. The table lists approximately 200,000 clones, approximately 75% of them singletons, with approximately 4.6% in the top ten. Source material: PBMCs. The receptors were sampled from a man younger than 40 in good health and CMV-seropositive.

This sequence joins TRBV30 and TRBJ1-2; no clear D. The CDR3 covers 12 residues. Germline V gene lookup returns CDR1 GTSNPN and CDR2 SVGIG (reference sequence). Trimming removed 2 bases at V and 4 bases at J, with 8 bases between. CDR3 sequence reads: CAWSPGGYGYTF. The CDR3 DNA reads TGTGCCTGGAGTCCGGGAGGCTATGGCTACACCTTC.

This clone has a handful of counts. For the CDR3, the DNA is TGTGCCAGTAGTACGGGATCTGGCTATGGCTACACCTTC. Its translation is CASSTGSGYGYTF. The rearrangement uses TRBV19 and TRBJ1-2; D is ambiguous. CDR1 LNHDA and CDR2 SQIVND come from the germline V gene (reference sequence). The V and J ends lost 4 bases and 4 bases respectively, with 10 bases between them. CDR3 length: 13 amino acids.

The chain is built from TRBV7-2 and TRBJ2-2, with D perhaps matching TRBD2 (6 bases). Germline CDR1 and CDR2: SGHTA and FQGNSA. This CDR3 contains 13 residues. V lost 4 bases and J lost 6, with 9 bases in between. The CDR3: CASSWTNPGELFF. The CDR3 bases are TGTGCCAGCAGCTGGACTAACCCCGGGGAGCTGTTTTTT.

The rearrangement joins TRBV4-2 to TRBJ1-2, with D possibly matching TRBD1 (5 bases). Germline V gene lookup returns CDR1 LGHNA and CDR2 YNFKEQ. The V end was cut by 0 bases, the J end by 6 bases, with 14 bases between. This CDR3 comprises 15 residues. CDR3: CASSQETDRTNGYTF. CDR3 nucleotides: TGTGCCAGCAGCCAAGAGACAGATAGGACCAATGGCTACACCTTC.

CDR3 amino acids: CASSIGTSYSYEQYF. The CDR3 region has the DNA TGTGCCAGCAGTATTGGGACTAGCTACTCCTACGAGCAGTACTTC. The gene calls are TRBV27 and TRBJ2-7, with 9 positions matching TRBD2. The germline CDR1 and CDR2 sequences are MNHEY and SMNVEV (reference sequence). The CDR3 extends over 15 amino acids. V shed 5 bases and J 0 bases; nucleotides not matched to a gene: 5.

The chain employs TRBV28 and TRBJ1-2; TRBD1 matches 7 bases. The J segment lost 4 bases and the V segment lost 5 bases, leaving 13 bases of the junction unmatched. CDR1 MDHEN and CDR2 SYDVKM come from the germline V gene. The CDR3 covers 16 residues. CDR3 DNA sequence: TGTGCCAGCAGTCAATCGACAGGGCCGATTGGCTATGGCTACACCTTC. Translation gives CASSQSTGPIGYGYTF.

J is TRBJ2-2 and V is TRBV9; TRBD2 matches 12 bases. The CDR3 length is 18 residues. With 4 bases clipped from V and 8 bases from J, the junction kept 15 bases outside the gene matches. The germline gives CDR1 SGDLS, CDR2 YYNGEE. The CDR3 DNA is TGTGCCAGCAGCCCTATTTCCCTAGCGGGAGGGCCAAAAGGGGAGCTGTTTTTT. Residues: CASSPISLAGGPKGELFF.

V usage is TRBV19 and J usage is TRBJ2-1, with D possibly matching TRBD2 (5 bases). Germline CDR1 and CDR2: LNHDA and SQIVND (reference sequence). V gave up 4 bases and J gave up 0 bases, with 13 bases separating them. This CDR3 is built from 16 residues. CDR3 nucleotide sequence: TGTGCCAGTAGTACGGACTCTGTTAGCTCCTACAATGAGCAGTTCTTC. It yields the protein CASSTDSVSSYNEQFF.

This rearrangement joins TRBV13 to TRBJ2-7; 10 bases fit TRBD2. Germline trimming cut 5 bases from V and 2 bases from J; bases unmatched to any gene: 12. Germline-derived CDR1 and CDR2 are PRHDT and FYEKMQ (reference sequence). The CDR3 spans 17 residues. The chain's CDR3 is CASSQTLASGGPYEQYF. DNA for the CDR3: TGTGCCAGCAGCCAAACCTTGGCTAGCGGGGGACCCTACGAGCAGTACTTC.

The chain recombines TRBV5-1 with TRBJ2-3; no reliable D call. The germline V gene encodes CDR1 SGHRS and CDR2 YFSETQ. The CDR3 extends over 14 amino acids. The V end was cut by 2 bases, the J end by 1 base, with 8 bases between. CDR3 DNA sequence: TGCGCCAGCAGCTTAAGTACGGGCACAGATACGCAGTATTTT. Translated, it gives CASSLSTGTDTQYF.

This clone was found a few times. The chain couples TRBV19 to TRBJ1-5; D may be TRBD1 (6 bases). Looked up from germline, CDR1 is LNHDA and CDR2 is SQIVND (reference sequence). V lost 4 bases to trimming and J lost 5 bases, with 12 bases between them. This CDR3 has 14 residues. CDR3 protein: CASSTWTADQPQHF. The CDR3 nucleotides are TGTGCCAGTAGTACGTGGACAGCCGATCAGCCCCAGCATTTT.

The CDR3 is CASSQGSAGGHSYEQYF. The CDR3 DNA reads as TGTGCCAGCAGCCAAGGATCGGCGGGGGGGCACTCCTACGAGCAGTACTTC. The genes are TRBV4-2 and TRBJ2-7; the match to TRBD2 covers 9 bases. V dropped 1 base and J dropped 0; count of bases not matched to a gene: 7. Germline V gene data show CDR1 as LGHNA and CDR2 as YNFKEQ. This CDR3 has 17 amino acids.

The rearrangement uses TRBV21-1 and TRBJ2-2; the D call of TRBD2 is as the table states it, not checked on the DNA. TRBV21-1 is reported as a pseudogene. The CDR3 consists of 15 residues. The CDR3 DNA follows: TGTGCCAGCAGCAGGAGGCCCCTAAGGACCGGGGAGCTGTTTTTT. Its protein is CASSRRPLRTGELFF.

This clone turned up a few times. The chain is built from TRBV6-5 and TRBJ2-7; the match to TRBD1 covers 8 bases. Germline lookup yields CDR1 MNHEY and CDR2 SVGAGI. This CDR3 region has 15 residues. V lost 2 bases and J lost 4; bases outside the gene matches: 7. CDR3 sequence: CASSYPDRGIYEQYF. For the CDR3, the DNA is TGTGCCAGCAGTTACCCTGACAGGGGTATTTACGAGCAGTACTTC.

The chain combines TRBV6-5 with TRBJ2-1, with D maybe TRBD2 (5 bases). The CDR3 consists of 13 residues. The V gene lost 6 bases and the J gene lost 2 bases, with 8 bases spanning the gap. The germline V gene encodes CDR1 MNHEY and CDR2 SVGAGI. CDR3 DNA sequence: TGTGCCAGCAGCGCGAGGGCCTACAATGAGCAGTTCTTC. Amino acid sequence: CASSARAYNEQFF.

This clone was seen a few times. The rearrangement links TRBV7-9 to TRBJ2-7; tentatively, D is TRBD2 (5 bases). CDR1 and CDR2 from the germline V gene are SEHNR and FQNEAQ (reference sequence). The V gene lost 3 bases and the J gene lost 0 bases, with 9 bases spanning the gap. This CDR3 comprises 14 residues. The CDR3 sequence is CASSFEGFSYEQYF. The CDR3 nucleotides are TGTGCCAGCAGCTTTGAGGGATTCTCCTACGAGCAGTACTTC.

The chain recombines TRBV6-6 with TRBJ1-2; 7 positions match TRBD1. V lost 2 bases to trimming and J lost 4 bases; unmatched junction nucleotides: 7. The germline gives CDR1 MNHNY, CDR2 SVGAGI (reference sequence). The CDR3 contains 15 residues. The CDR3 DNA is TGTGCCAGCAGTTACGGGACAGAGGGCGGCTATGGCTACACCTTC. It codes for CASSYGTEGGYGYTF.

The V and J genes are TRBV2 and TRBJ2-1, with a possible D match to TRBD1 (5 bases). The CDR3 loop spans 11 amino acids. Deletions cut 8 bases from V and 7 bases from J, with 9 bases between. Germline V gene data show CDR1 as SNHLY and CDR2 as FYNNEI. CDR3 nucleotide sequence: TGTGCCAGCGAAAGGGGTAATGAGCAGTTCTTC. Amino acid sequence: CASERGNEQFF.